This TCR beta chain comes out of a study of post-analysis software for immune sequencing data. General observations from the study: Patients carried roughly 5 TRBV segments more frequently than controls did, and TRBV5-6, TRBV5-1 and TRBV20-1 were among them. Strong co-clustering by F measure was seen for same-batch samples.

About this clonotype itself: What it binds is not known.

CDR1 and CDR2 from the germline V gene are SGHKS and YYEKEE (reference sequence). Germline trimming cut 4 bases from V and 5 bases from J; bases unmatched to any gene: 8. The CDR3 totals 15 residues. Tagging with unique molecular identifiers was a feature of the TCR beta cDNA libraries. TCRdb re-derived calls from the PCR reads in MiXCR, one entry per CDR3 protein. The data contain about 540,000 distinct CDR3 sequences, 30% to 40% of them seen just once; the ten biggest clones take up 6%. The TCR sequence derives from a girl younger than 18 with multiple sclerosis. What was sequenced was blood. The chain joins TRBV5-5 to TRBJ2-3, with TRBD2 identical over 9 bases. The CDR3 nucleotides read TGTGCCAGCAGCGGAGGGACTAGCAGGGGAGATACGCAGTATTTT. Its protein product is CASSGGTSRGDTQYF.